This T cell receptor (beta chain) was retrieved from a study of graft-versus-host responses after intestinal transplantation. Background on the study: Grafts were multivisceral, liver-intestinal, or isolated intestinal. Anti-thymocyte globulin was used for induction in all recipients, who then took tacrolimus and steroids for roughly three years.

Germline loops: CDR1 LNHNV, CDR2 YYDKDF (reference sequence). This CDR3 has 15 residues. V was trimmed by 5 bases and J by 0 bases, leaving 14 bases between them. General study findings and limits: Early post-transplant HvG declines were associated with peak circulating GvH clone levels. GvH clones appeared in recipient marrow, some first in ileum or blood.

Regarding this clone: The antigen is unknown. Within the sample, other DNA sequences also encode this same CDR3.

TCRdb's table, derived via immunoSEQ multiplex PCR, lists solely in-frame clones and lacks some. The data show some 2,300 clones, with about 94% seen just once and about 1.5% held by the top ten. The clonotype originates from a human patient who received an intestinal transplant, so some T cells may come from the graft donor. The rearrangement joins TRBV15 to TRBJ2-7; tentatively, D is TRBD2 (5 bases). The specimen was PBMCs, collected less than 20 days after intestinal transplant. The CDR3 DNA reads TGTGCCACCAGCCACTCTGCGGACTCCTCCTACGAGCAGTACGTC. This gives the protein CATSHSADSSYEQYV.